This T cell receptor beta chain was retrieved from a study of T-cell reconstitution after alpha-beta-depleted transplantation in children. Germline CDR1 is MNHEY and CDR2 is SVGAGI. Trimming shortened V by 0 bases and J by 8 bases, and 8 bases separated the two germline ends. The CDR3 has 13 amino acids. During its preparation, the TCRbeta library received unique molecular identifiers. MiXCR was run by TCRdb on the PCR reads, yielding one entry per CDR3 protein. The table has 240,000 or so distinct CDR3 sequences, less than 9% seen once. This clonotype has ten or more counts. No antigen is known for it. Study-level points and caveats: Surviving recipient T cells and thymic progenitors underlay high day-60 TCRbeta diversity in some patients.

This specimen was PBMCs, mostly from graft donor cells, taken 180 days after TCRalphabeta/CD19-depleted stem cell transplant. The sequence was obtained from a male patient between 5 and 17 years old who had a stem cell transplant for acute lymphoblastic leukemia, so the T cells may come from the graft donor. The chain links TRBV6-5 to TRBJ1-5; D unclear. This CDR3 is CASSYSRTEPQHF. For the CDR3, the DNA is TGTGCCAGCAGTTACTCCCGTACAGAGCCCCAGCATTTT.